Below, one TCR beta chain is given with its context. Authors' methods: Reference gene primer amplification yielded estimated nucleated cell counts. Using immunoSEQ multiplex PCR, the repertoire was profiled, and TCRdb retains in-frame clones only, with some absent. The V and J calls and clone size were taken over from that table, and D and trimming were inferred from the DNA. The sample has about 370,000 clones; more than 80% are singletons. Enrolment of Seattle patients took place during active infection, and they were followed longitudinally. The data were obtained in a study of blood T cell repertoires in COVID-19. The wider study: Acute and convalescent COVID-19 samples came from the United States, Italy and Spain. PBMCs, B-cell-depleted T cells, or T cells were the source of the cDNA or gDNA that made up the material.

V was shortened by 2 bases and J by 7 bases, with 8 bases between the two germline ends. The germline V gene encodes CDR1 MNHEY and CDR2 SVGEGT. This CDR3 comprises 13 residues. The sequence derives from a woman aged 25 to 39 with COVID-19, enrolled during active disease. The chain uses TRBV6-2 or TRBV6-3 and TRBJ2-2, with D perhaps matching TRBD1 (6 bases). The sequenced sample was peripheral blood. DNA of the CDR3: TGTGCCAGCAGTTACGGGGGCTTCGGGGAGCTGTTTTTT. Its protein product is CASSYGGFGELFF.